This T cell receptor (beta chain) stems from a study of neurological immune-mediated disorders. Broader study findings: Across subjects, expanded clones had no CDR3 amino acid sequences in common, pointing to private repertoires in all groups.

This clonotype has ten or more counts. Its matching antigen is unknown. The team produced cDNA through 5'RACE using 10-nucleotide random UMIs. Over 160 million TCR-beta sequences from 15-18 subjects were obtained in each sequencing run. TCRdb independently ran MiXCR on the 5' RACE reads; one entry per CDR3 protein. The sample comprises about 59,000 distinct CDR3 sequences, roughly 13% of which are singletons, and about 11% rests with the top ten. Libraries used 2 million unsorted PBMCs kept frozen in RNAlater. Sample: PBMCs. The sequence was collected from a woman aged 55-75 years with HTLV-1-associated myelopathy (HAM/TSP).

CDR3 protein: CASTLRKGAIGQPQHF. CDR3 nucleotides: TGTGCCAGCACACTAAGGAAGGGGGCTATTGGCCAGCCCCAGCATTTT. This rearrangement joins TRBV28 to TRBJ1-5; TRBD1 matches 7 bases. Losses at the gene ends were 7 bases for V and 7 bases for J; bases not matched to a gene: 16. CDR1 and CDR2 (germline): MDHEN, SYDVKM. This CDR3 has 16 residues.